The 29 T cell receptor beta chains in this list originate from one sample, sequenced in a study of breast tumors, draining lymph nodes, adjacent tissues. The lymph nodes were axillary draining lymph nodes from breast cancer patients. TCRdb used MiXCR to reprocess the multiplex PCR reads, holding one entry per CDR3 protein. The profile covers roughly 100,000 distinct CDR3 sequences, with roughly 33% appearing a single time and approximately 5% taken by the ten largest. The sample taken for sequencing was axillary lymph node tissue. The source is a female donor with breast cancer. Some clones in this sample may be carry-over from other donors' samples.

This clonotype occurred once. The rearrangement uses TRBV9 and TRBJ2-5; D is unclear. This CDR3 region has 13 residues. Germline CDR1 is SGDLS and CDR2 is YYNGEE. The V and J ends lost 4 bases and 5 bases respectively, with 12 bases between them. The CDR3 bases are TGTGCCAGCAGCCTAAACACCGGGGAGACCCAGTACTTC. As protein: CASSLNTGETQYF. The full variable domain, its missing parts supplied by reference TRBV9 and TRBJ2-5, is DSGVTQTPKHLITATGQRVTLRCSPRSGDLSVYWYQQSLDQGLQFLIQYYNGEERAKGNILERFSAQQFPDLHSELNLSSLELGDSALYFCASSLNTGETQYFGPGTRLLVL.

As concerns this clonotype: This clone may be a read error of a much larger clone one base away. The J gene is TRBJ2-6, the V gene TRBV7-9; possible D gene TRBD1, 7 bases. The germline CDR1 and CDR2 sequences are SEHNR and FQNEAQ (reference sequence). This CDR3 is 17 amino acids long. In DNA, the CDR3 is TGTGCCAGCAGCGCTGGGTACGGGGTGGAGGGGGCCAACCTCCTGACTTTC. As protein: CASSAGYGVEGANLLTF. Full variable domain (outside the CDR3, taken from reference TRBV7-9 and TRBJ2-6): DTGVSQNPRHKITKRGQNVTFRCDPISEHNRLYWYRQTLGQGPEFLTYFQNEAQLEKSRLLSDRFSAERPKGSFSTLEIQRTEQGDSAMYLCASSAGYGVEGANLLTFGAGSRLTVL.

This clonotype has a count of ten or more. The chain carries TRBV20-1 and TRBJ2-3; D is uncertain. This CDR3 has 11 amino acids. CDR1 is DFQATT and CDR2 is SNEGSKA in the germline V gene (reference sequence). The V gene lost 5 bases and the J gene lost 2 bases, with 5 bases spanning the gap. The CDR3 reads CSAPNTDTQYF. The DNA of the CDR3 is TGCAGTGCTCCGAACACAGATACGCAGTATTTT.

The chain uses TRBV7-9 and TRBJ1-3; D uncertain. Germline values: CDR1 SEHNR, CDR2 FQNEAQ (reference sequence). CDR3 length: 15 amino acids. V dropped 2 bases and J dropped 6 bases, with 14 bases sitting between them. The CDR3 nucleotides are TGTGCCAGCAGCTTACACGAGAAAACCGAAAACACCATATATTTT. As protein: CASSLHEKTENTIYF.

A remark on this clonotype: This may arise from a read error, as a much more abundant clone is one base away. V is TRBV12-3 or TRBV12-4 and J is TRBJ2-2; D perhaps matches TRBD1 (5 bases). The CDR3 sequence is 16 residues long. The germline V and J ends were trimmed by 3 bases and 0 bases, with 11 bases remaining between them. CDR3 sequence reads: CASSFSVTANTGELFF. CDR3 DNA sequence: TGTGCCAGCAGTTTCTCCGTGACAGCGAACACCGGGGAGCTGTTTTTT.

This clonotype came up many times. The CDR3 reads CASSVDGRESYGYTF. The CDR3 DNA sequence: TGTGCCAGCAGCGTAGATGGCAGGGAGAGCTATGGCTACACCTTC. J is TRBJ1-2 and V is TRBV9; possible D gene TRBD1, 5 bases. Germline CDR1 is SGDLS and CDR2 is YYNGEE. The CDR3 sequence is 15 residues long. The V end lost 0 bases, the J end lost 4 bases, and 13 bases lay between the germline ends.

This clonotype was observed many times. CDR3 in DNA: TGTGCCAGCAGCTGGGGACAGGGGGGCTCTGGAAACACCATATATTTT. It codes for CASSWGQGGSGNTIYF. The chain joins TRBV13 to TRBJ1-3; 11 bases agree with TRBD1. The CDR3 runs 16 residues. The V and J ends lost 4 bases and 0 bases, in that order; junction bases with no gene match: 2. Germline CDR1 and CDR2: PRHDT and FYEKMQ (reference sequence).

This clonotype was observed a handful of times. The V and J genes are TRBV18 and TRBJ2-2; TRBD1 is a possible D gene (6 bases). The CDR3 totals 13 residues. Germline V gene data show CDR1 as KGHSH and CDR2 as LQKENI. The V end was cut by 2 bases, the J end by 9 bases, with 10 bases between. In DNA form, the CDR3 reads TGTGCCAGCTCACCAACAGGGATCAGGGAGCTGTTTTTT. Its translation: CASSPTGIRELFF.

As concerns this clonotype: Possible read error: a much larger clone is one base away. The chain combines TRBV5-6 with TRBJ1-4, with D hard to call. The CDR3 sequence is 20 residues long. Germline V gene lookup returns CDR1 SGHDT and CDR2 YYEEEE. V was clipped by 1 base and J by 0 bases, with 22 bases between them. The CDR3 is CASSLRKAATKAPTNEKLFF. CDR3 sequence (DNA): TGTGCCAGCAGCTTGAGGAAGGCCGCAACTAAGGCACCAACTAATGAAAAACTGTTTTTT.

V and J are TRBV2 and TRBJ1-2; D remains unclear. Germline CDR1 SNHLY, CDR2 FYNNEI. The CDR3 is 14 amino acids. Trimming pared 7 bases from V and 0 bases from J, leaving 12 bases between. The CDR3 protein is CASTQGRANYGYTF. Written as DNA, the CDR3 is TGTGCCAGCACTCAAGGGCGTGCTAACTATGGCTACACCTTC.

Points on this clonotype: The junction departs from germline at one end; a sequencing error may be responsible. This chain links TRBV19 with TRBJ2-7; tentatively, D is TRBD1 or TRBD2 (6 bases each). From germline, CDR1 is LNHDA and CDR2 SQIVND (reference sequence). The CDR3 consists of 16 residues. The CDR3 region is CASTPKGGRFAYEQHF. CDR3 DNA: TGTGCCAGTACCCCGAAGGGGGGCAGGTTCGCCTACGAGCAACACTTC.

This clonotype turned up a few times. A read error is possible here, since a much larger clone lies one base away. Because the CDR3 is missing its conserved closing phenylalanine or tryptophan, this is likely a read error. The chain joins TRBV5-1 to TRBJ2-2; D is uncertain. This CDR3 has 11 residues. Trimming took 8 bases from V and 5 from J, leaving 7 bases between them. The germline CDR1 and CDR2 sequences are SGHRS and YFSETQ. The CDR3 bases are TGCGCCAGACTGCGTACCGGGGAGCTGTTTTGT. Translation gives CARLRTGELFC.

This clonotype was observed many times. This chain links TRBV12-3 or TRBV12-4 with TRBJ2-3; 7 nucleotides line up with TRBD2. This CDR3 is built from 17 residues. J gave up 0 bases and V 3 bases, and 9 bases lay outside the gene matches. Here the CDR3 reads CASSFSYRDYSTDTQYF. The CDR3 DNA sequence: TGTGCCAGCAGTTTTTCTTACCGGGACTATAGCACAGATACGCAGTATTTT.

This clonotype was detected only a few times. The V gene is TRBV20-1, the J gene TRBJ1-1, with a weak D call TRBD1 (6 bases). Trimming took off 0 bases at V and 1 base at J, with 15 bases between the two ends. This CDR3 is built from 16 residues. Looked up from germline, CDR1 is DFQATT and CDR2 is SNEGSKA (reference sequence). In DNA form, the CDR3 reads TGCAGTGCTAGAGATACTCTGACAGGTAGGAACACTGAAGCTTTCTTT. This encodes CSARDTLTGRNTEAFF.

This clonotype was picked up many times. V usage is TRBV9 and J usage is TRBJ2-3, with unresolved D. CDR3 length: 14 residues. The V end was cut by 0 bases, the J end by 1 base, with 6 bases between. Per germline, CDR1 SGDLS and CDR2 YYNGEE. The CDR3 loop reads CASSVVAGTDTQYF. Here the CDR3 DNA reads TGTGCCAGCAGCGTAGTTGCCGGCACAGATACGCAGTATTTT. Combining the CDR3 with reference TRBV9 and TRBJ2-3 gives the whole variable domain DSGVTQTPKHLITATGQRVTLRCSPRSGDLSVYWYQQSLDQGLQFLIQYYNGEERAKGNILERFSAQQFPDLHSELNLSSLELGDSALYFCASSVVAGTDTQYFGPGTRLTVL.

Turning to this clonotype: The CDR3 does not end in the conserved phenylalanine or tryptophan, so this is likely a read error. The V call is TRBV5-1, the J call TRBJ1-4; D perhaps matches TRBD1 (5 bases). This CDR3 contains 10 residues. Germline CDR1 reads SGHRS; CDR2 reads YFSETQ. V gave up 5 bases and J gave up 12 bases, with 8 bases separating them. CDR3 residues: CASRPGELFL. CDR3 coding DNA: TGCGCCAGCAGACCGGGGGAACTGTTTCTC.

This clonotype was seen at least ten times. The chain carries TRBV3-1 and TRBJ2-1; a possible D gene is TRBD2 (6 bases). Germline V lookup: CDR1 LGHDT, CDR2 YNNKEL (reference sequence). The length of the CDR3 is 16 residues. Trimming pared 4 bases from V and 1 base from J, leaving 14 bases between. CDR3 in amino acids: CASSLGLGGSYNEQFF. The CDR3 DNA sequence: TGTGCCAGCAGCCTCGGACTCGGGGGTTCCTACAATGAGCAGTTCTTC.

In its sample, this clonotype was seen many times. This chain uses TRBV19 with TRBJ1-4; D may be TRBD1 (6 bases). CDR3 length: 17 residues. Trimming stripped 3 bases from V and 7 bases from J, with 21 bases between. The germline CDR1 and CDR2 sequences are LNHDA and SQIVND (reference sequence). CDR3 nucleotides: TGTGCCAGTAGTATCATCCAGGGGAGAGCGGGGCGTGAAAAACTGTTTTTT. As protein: CASSIIQGRAGREKLFF.

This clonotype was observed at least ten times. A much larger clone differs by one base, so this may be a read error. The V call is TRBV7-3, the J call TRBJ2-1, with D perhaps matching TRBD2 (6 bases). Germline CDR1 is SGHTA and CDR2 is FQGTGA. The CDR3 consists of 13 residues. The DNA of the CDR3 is TGTGCCAGCGGCTTAGGAGGGGACAATGAGCAGTTCTTC. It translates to CASGLGGDNEQFF.

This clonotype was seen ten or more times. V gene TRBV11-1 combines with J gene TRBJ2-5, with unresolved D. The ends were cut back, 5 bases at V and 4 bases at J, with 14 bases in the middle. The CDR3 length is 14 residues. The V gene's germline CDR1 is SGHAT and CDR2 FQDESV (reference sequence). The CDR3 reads CASSPGPRGETQYF. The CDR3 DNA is TGTGCCAGCAGCCCAGGACCGAGAGGAGAGACCCAGTACTTC.

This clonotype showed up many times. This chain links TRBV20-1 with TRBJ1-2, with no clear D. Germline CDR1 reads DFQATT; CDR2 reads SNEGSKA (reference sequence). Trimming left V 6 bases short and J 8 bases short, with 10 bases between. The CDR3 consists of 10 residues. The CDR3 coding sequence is TGCAGTGCCCCGGACGAGGGCTACACCTTC. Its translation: CSAPDEGYTF.

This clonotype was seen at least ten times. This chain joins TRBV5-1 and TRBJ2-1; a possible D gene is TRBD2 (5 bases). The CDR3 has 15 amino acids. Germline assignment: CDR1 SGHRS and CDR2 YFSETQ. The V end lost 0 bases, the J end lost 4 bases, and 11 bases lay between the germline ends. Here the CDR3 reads CASSLGGGLYNEQFF. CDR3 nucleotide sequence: TGCGCCAGCAGCTTGGGAGGAGGACTGTACAATGAGCAGTTCTTC.

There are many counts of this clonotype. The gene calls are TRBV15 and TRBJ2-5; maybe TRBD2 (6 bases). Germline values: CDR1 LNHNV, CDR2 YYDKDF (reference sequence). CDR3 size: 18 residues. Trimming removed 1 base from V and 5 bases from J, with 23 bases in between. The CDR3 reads CATSRGGAGGASGETQYF. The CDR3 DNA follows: TGTGCCACCAGCAGAGGCGGCGCGGGCGGGGCCTCGGGGGAGACCCAGTACTTC.

The CDR3 DNA sequence: TGTGCCAGCAGTCCGGGGACAGGGGGCGCTGAAGCTTTCTTT. Translation gives CASSPGTGGAEAFF. The gene calls are TRBV28 and TRBJ1-1, with 12 bases that match TRBD1. After removal of 5 bases from V and 6 bases from J, the junction contained 4 bases not matched to a gene. The length of the CDR3 is 14 residues. The germline V gene encodes CDR1 MDHEN and CDR2 SYDVKM.

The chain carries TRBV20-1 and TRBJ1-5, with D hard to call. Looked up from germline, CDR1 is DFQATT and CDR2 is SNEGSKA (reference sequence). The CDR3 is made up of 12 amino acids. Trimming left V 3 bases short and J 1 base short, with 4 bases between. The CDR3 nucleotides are TGCAGTGCTAGTTTGAGCAATCAGCCCCAGCATTTT. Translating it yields CSASLSNQPQHF.

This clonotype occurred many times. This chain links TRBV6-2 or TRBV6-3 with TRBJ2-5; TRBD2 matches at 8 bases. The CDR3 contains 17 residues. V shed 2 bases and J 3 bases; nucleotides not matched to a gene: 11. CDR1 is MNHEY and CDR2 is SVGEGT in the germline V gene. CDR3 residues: CASSYTWSGRSEETQYF. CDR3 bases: TGTGCCAGCAGTTACACGTGGAGCGGGAGATCGGAAGAGACCCAGTACTTC.

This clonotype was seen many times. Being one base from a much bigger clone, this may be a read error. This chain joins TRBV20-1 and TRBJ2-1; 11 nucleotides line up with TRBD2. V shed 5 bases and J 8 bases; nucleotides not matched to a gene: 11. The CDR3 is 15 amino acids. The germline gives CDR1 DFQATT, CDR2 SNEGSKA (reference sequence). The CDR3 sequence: CSAVLLAGVTYEQFF. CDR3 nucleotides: TGCAGTGCTGTTTTACTAGCGGGAGTAACCTATGAGCAGTTCTTC.

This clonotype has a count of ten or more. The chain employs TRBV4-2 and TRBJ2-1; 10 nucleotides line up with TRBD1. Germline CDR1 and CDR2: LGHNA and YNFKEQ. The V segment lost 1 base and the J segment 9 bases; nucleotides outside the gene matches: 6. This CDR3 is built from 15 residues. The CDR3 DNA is TGTGCCAGCAGCCAAGCCCGGGACAGGGGTTTTGAGCAGTTCTTC. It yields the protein CASSQARDRGFEQFF.

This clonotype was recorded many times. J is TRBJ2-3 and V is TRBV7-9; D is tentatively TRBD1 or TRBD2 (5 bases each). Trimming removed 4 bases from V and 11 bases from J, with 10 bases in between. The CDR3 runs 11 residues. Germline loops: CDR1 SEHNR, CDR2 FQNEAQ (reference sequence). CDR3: CASSSGAKQYF. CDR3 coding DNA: TGTGCCAGCAGCTCCGGGGCCAAGCAGTATTTT.